A single sample gave rise to the 28 T cell receptor beta chains below, sequenced in a study of T cell repertoires in cytomegalovirus infection. TCRdb passed the reads through MiXCR, listing each CDR3 protein once. The table lists over 300,000 distinct CDR3 sequences, 8% to 10% of them singletons. The sequenced material came from PBMCs. Receptor source: a human donor in good health (CMV status not recorded). Some clones in this sample may be carry-over from other donors' samples.

The rearrangement links TRBV12-3 or TRBV12-4 to TRBJ2-7; 7 bases fit TRBD1. CDR3 length: 14 amino acids. The V and J ends lost 3 bases and 3 bases, in that order; junction bases with no gene match: 5. The CDR3 region is CASSFMPGGYEQYF. The CDR3 DNA reads as TGTGCCAGCAGTTTTATGCCAGGGGGCTACGAGCAGTACTTC.

The CDR3 coding sequence is TGTGCCAGCAGTGGCAATCAGAACAGGGGCTATAATTCACCCCTCCACTTT. This gives the protein CASSGNQNRGYNSPLHF. This rearrangement joins TRBV6-1 to TRBJ1-6, with 7 nucleotides matching TRBD1. Losses at the gene ends were 4 bases for V and 3 bases for J; bases not matched to a gene: 9. Germline assignment: CDR1 MNHNS and CDR2 SASEGT. The length of the CDR3 is 17 residues.

The rearrangement joins TRBV20-1 to TRBJ2-1, with 11 bases lining up with TRBD2. The CDR3 consists of 17 residues. Trimming took 1 base from V and 4 from J; bases not matched to a gene: 9. CDR1 DFQATT and CDR2 SNEGSKA come from the germline V gene (reference sequence). The CDR3: CSARVLAGTSGYNEQFF. The DNA for the CDR3 is TGCAGTGCTAGAGTTCTCGCCGGGACTAGCGGATACAATGAGCAGTTCTTC.

The genes are TRBV20-1 and TRBJ2-1; D may match TRBD1 or TRBD2 (7 bases each). Germline V gene data show CDR1 as DFQATT and CDR2 as SNEGSKA (reference sequence). This CDR3 comprises 18 residues. V gave up 1 base and J gave up 4 bases, with 23 bases separating them. CDR3 coding DNA: TGCAGTGCTAGAGGACAGGGTGGGAGGGCTAGCCGATACAATGAGCAGTTCTTC. Protein: CSARGQGGRASRYNEQFF.

Concerning this clonotype itself: Sequence at one end of the junction differs from germline and may be a read error. The chain combines TRBV2 with TRBJ1-2, with a tentative D call TRBD1 (5 bases). CDR1 is SNHLY, CDR2 FYNNEI, per germline. The CDR3 consists of 17 residues. CDR3 protein: CASSEDQQGARTYDYTF. In nucleotides, the CDR3 is TGTGCCAGCAGTGAGGATCAGCAAGGGGCCAGGACCTATGACTACACCTTC.

This chain joins TRBV7-2 and TRBJ2-2; 10 positions match TRBD2. Germline V gene sequence: CDR1 SGHTA, CDR2 FQGNSA. J gave up 0 bases and V 1 base, and 17 bases lay outside the gene matches. The CDR3 spans 22 residues. DNA of the CDR3: TGTGCCAGCAGCTTAGTGTTCTTTAAGGCTAGCGGGGGCCTTTCGAACACCGGGGAGCTGTTTTTT. Amino acids: CASSLVFFKASGGLSNTGELFF.

This clonotype was seen ten or more times. The chain carries TRBV7-6 and TRBJ1-1; TRBD1 matches at 8 bases. The germline V gene encodes CDR1 SGHVS and CDR2 FNYEAQ. The CDR3 has 17 amino acids. Germline trimming cut 6 bases from V and 0 bases from J; bases unmatched to any gene: 12. In DNA, the CDR3 is TGTGCCAGCAGTTCACGGGGGACAGGAGTCGTGAACACTGAAGCTTTCTTT. The encoded protein is CASSSRGTGVVNTEAFF. The entire variable domain, with the rest obtained from reference TRBV7-6 and TRBJ1-1, is as follows: GAGVSQSPRYKVTKRGQDVALRCDPISGHVSLYWYRQALGQGPEFLTYFNYEAQQDKSGLPNDRFSAERPEGSISTLTIQRTEQRDSAMYRCASSSRGTGVVNTEAFFGQGTRLTVV.

At least ten counts were recorded for this clonotype. CDR3 coding DNA: TGTGCCAGCAGCCCAAACAGGGCTAACACCGGGGAGCTGTTTTTT. Translation: CASSPNRANTGELFF. The chain uses TRBV7-2 and TRBJ2-2; TRBD1 is a possible D gene (6 bases). V was trimmed by 5 bases and J by 2 bases, leaving 12 bases between them. The CDR3 contains 15 residues. Germline loops: CDR1 SGHTA, CDR2 FQGNSA.

The gene calls are TRBV7-2 and TRBJ1-6, with D tentatively TRBD1 (6 bases). This CDR3 contains 14 residues. V dropped 1 base and J dropped 13 bases, with 14 bases sitting between them. Germline assignment: CDR1 SGHTA and CDR2 FQGNSA. CDR3 DNA: TGTGCCAGCAGCTTAGAGAGACAGGTTTCGCCCCTCCACTTT. Its translation is CASSLERQVSPLHF.

A few counts support this clonotype. CDR3 bases: TGTGCCAGCAGCTGGGACAGGGCAGGAAACACCATATATTTT. This codes for CASSWDRAGNTIYF. The rearrangement links TRBV7-9 to TRBJ1-3; TRBD1 matches at 9 bases. Germline CDR1 SEHNR, CDR2 FQNEAQ (reference sequence). V was pared by 4 bases and J by 4 bases, with 2 bases of the junction left unmatched. The CDR3 has 14 amino acids. Looking up the rest from reference TRBV7-9 and TRBJ1-3 gives the full variable domain: DTGVSQNPRHKITKRGQNVTFRCDPISEHNRLYWYRQTLGQGPEFLTYFQNEAQLEKSRLLSDRFSAERPKGSFSTLEIQRTEQGDSAMYLCASSWDRAGNTIYFGEGSWLTVV.

This clonotype was counted many times. The chain couples TRBV11-2 to TRBJ1-3; D is uncertain. V gave up 1 base and J gave up 8 bases, with 6 bases separating them. Germline values: CDR1 SGHAT, CDR2 FQNNGV. The CDR3 has 12 residues. CDR3 sequence (DNA): TGTGCCAGCAGCTTAGGGGGAGACACCATATATTTT. Its protein product is CASSLGGDTIYF.

This clonotype was counted at least ten times. The chain has TRBV2 and TRBJ2-1, with TRBD2 matching 7 bases. The CDR3 length is 16 residues. Germline V gene data show CDR1 as SNHLY and CDR2 as FYNNEI. V was pared by 5 bases and J by 0 bases, with 7 bases of the junction left unmatched. The CDR3 loop is CASSKRASGSYNEQFF. CDR3 bases: TGTGCCAGCAGTAAACGGGCTAGCGGCTCCTACAATGAGCAGTTCTTC.

This clonotype was detected many times. The chain is built from TRBV7-2 and TRBJ1-5; 7 bases match TRBD1. Losses at the gene ends were 1 base for V and 11 bases for J; bases not matched to a gene: 11. CDR1 is SGHTA and CDR2 is FQGNSA in the germline V gene. The CDR3 spans 15 residues. The CDR3 region is CASSLDDRAHGSQHF. DNA for the CDR3: TGTGCCAGCAGCTTAGATGACAGGGCCCATGGGTCCCAGCATTTT.

The rearrangement links TRBV6-6 to TRBJ2-6; D is unresolved. V dropped 2 bases and J dropped 2 bases, with 7 bases sitting between them. Germline V gives CDR1 MNHNY, CDR2 SVGAGI (reference sequence). This CDR3 is built from 15 residues. In DNA form, the CDR3 reads TGTGCCAGCAGTTACGAAGTCCCTGGGGCCAACGTCCTGACTTTC. It encodes CASSYEVPGANVLTF.

This clonotype was detected a few times. This rearrangement joins TRBV30 to TRBJ1-5, with 8 bases lining up with TRBD1. The CDR3 has 17 residues. Germline V gives CDR1 GTSNPN, CDR2 SVGIG (reference sequence). J lost 2 bases, V lost 4 bases, and 13 bases had no gene match. The CDR3 DNA sequence: TGTGCCTGGACAAGGGACAGGAGTTCGAGCGGCAATCAGCCCCAGCATTTT. Translating it yields CAWTRDRSSSGNQPQHF.

In its sample, this clonotype was seen many times. This chain uses TRBV7-2 with TRBJ2-3, with D tentatively TRBD2 (5 bases). CDR1 SGHTA and CDR2 FQGNSA come from the germline V gene. The V end was cut by 0 bases, the J end by 0 bases, with 10 bases between. The CDR3 has 16 amino acids. Here the CDR3 DNA reads TGTGCCAGCAGCTTAGCGCTGGGCGGGAGCACAGATACGCAGTATTTT. It is translated as CASSLALGGSTDTQYF.

The table lists this clonotype with many counts. The genes are TRBV12-3 or TRBV12-4 and TRBJ1-5; D call uncertain. This CDR3 contains 14 residues. The V end was cut by 2 bases, the J end by 4 bases, with 9 bases between. The CDR3 sequence is CASSLQRKNQPQHF. In DNA, the CDR3 is TGTGCCAGCAGTTTACAGAGAAAGAATCAGCCCCAGCATTTT.

This clonotype was found a few times. The missing conserved phenylalanine or tryptophan at the end of this CDR3 makes a read error likely. No DNA is shown, since the ends of the CDR3 on it are uncertain; the CDR3 is the one TCRdb lists. The V and J genes are TRBV4-3 and TRBJ2-5. Inclusive of both ends, the CDR3 amounts to 10 amino acids. Germline CDR1 is LGHNA and CDR2 is YSLEER. CDR3 in amino acids: CASRTGSMGL.

This clonotype showed up many times. The V gene is TRBV7-2, the J gene TRBJ1-1; no reliable D call. Trimming removed 1 base at V and 1 base at J, with 7 bases between. The CDR3 is 14 amino acids. Germline V gives CDR1 SGHTA, CDR2 FQGNSA. CDR3 loop: CASSLGRWNTEAFF. The CDR3 region has the DNA TGTGCCAGCAGCTTAGGGCGCTGGAACACTGAAGCTTTCTTT.

The chain is built from TRBV6-2 or TRBV6-3 and TRBJ1-2; D ambiguous. The CDR3 has 11 residues. The V gene lost 8 bases and the J gene lost 1 base, with 5 bases spanning the gap. Germline loops: CDR1 MNHEY, CDR2 SVGEGT. In DNA form, the CDR3 reads TGTGCCAGCTGGGATAACTATGGCTACACCTTC. It translates to CASWDNYGYTF.

This clonotype has just a few counts. V gene TRBV11-2 combines with J gene TRBJ2-1; 9 bases map to TRBD1. Looked up from germline, CDR1 is SGHAT and CDR2 is FQNNGV. Trimming cost V 5 bases and J 8 bases; bases outside gene matches: 4. The CDR3 runs to 13 residues. This chain's CDR3 is CASSPDRGYEQFF. For the CDR3, the DNA is TGTGCCAGCAGCCCGGACAGGGGCTATGAGCAGTTCTTC.

The V and J genes are TRBV20-1 and TRBJ1-6; D uncertain. Looked up from germline, CDR1 is DFQATT and CDR2 is SNEGSKA (reference sequence). There are 13 residues in the CDR3. V was pared by 4 bases and J by 6 bases, with 10 bases between. CDR3 coding DNA: TGCAGTGCTATCGAAGGGTTTAATTCACCCCTCCACTTT. As protein: CSAIEGFNSPLHF.

This clonotype was picked up a small number of times. This sequence joins TRBV7-2 and TRBJ1-6, with D tentatively TRBD1 (5 bases). In germline, CDR1 is SGHTA, CDR2 FQGNSA. V lost 11 bases to trimming and J lost 0 bases, with 23 bases between them. CDR3 length: 18 amino acids. CDR3 loop: CAGNRGGGGSSYNSPLHF. The CDR3 region has the DNA TGTGCCGGCAATCGGGGGGGGGGAGGGAGCTCCTATAATTCACCCCTCCACTTT.

This clonotype was seen at least ten times. The chain is built from TRBV7-2 and TRBJ2-2, with 12 bases that match TRBD2. Germline trimming cut 8 bases from V and 5 bases from J; bases unmatched to any gene: 9. This CDR3 is 16 amino acids long. Germline V gives CDR1 SGHTA, CDR2 FQGNSA. CDR3 region: CASRLGLAGRTGELFF. The CDR3 DNA is TGTGCCAGCCGATTGGGACTAGCGGGTCGTACCGGGGAGCTGTTTTTT.

This clonotype was counted a few times. This sequence joins TRBV12-3 or TRBV12-4 and TRBJ2-1; TRBD1 matches at 7 bases. The V segment lost 5 bases and the J segment 5 bases; nucleotides outside the gene matches: 9. This CDR3 contains 15 residues. CDR3 sequence: CASSRGGRANNEQFF. The CDR3, as DNA: TGTGCCAGCAGTCGAGGGGGCCGTGCCAACAATGAGCAGTTCTTC.

In this sample, this clonotype turned up many times. The genes are TRBV7-2 and TRBJ1-5; D call uncertain. Germline-derived CDR1 and CDR2 are SGHTA and FQGNSA. The CDR3 runs to 15 residues. Trimming pared 1 base from V and 8 bases from J, leaving 15 bases between. In DNA, the CDR3 is TGTGCCAGCAGCTTAGTAGGGCGAGAGAGTGAGCCCCAGCATTTT. Its protein product is CASSLVGRESEPQHF. Filled out from reference TRBV7-2 and TRBJ1-5, the complete variable domain reads GAGVSQSPSNKVTEKGKDVELRCDPISGHTALYWYRQSLGQGLEFLIYFQGNSAPDKSGLPSDRFSAERTGGSVSTLTIQRTQQEDSAVYLCASSLVGRESEPQHFGDGTRLSIL.

The gene calls are TRBV11-2 and TRBJ2-2, with D hard to call. Germline V gene sequence: CDR1 SGHAT, CDR2 FQNNGV. V gave up 8 bases and J gave up 7 bases, with 17 bases separating them. The CDR3 is 14 residues long. The CDR3 reads CASQPQMRSGELFF. In DNA, the CDR3 is TGTGCCAGCCAACCCCAGATGAGGAGCGGGGAGCTGTTTTTT.

Only a few counts were recorded for this clonotype. The V call is TRBV14, the J call TRBJ2-7, with a possible D match to TRBD1 (6 bases). Trimming cost V 5 bases and J 4 bases, with 12 bases left between them. Germline-derived CDR1 and CDR2 are SGHDN and FVKESK. This CDR3 region has 13 residues. This CDR3 reads CASSWGQGYEQYF. DNA of the CDR3: TGTGCCAGCAGCTGGGGCCAGGGGTACGAGCAGTACTTC.